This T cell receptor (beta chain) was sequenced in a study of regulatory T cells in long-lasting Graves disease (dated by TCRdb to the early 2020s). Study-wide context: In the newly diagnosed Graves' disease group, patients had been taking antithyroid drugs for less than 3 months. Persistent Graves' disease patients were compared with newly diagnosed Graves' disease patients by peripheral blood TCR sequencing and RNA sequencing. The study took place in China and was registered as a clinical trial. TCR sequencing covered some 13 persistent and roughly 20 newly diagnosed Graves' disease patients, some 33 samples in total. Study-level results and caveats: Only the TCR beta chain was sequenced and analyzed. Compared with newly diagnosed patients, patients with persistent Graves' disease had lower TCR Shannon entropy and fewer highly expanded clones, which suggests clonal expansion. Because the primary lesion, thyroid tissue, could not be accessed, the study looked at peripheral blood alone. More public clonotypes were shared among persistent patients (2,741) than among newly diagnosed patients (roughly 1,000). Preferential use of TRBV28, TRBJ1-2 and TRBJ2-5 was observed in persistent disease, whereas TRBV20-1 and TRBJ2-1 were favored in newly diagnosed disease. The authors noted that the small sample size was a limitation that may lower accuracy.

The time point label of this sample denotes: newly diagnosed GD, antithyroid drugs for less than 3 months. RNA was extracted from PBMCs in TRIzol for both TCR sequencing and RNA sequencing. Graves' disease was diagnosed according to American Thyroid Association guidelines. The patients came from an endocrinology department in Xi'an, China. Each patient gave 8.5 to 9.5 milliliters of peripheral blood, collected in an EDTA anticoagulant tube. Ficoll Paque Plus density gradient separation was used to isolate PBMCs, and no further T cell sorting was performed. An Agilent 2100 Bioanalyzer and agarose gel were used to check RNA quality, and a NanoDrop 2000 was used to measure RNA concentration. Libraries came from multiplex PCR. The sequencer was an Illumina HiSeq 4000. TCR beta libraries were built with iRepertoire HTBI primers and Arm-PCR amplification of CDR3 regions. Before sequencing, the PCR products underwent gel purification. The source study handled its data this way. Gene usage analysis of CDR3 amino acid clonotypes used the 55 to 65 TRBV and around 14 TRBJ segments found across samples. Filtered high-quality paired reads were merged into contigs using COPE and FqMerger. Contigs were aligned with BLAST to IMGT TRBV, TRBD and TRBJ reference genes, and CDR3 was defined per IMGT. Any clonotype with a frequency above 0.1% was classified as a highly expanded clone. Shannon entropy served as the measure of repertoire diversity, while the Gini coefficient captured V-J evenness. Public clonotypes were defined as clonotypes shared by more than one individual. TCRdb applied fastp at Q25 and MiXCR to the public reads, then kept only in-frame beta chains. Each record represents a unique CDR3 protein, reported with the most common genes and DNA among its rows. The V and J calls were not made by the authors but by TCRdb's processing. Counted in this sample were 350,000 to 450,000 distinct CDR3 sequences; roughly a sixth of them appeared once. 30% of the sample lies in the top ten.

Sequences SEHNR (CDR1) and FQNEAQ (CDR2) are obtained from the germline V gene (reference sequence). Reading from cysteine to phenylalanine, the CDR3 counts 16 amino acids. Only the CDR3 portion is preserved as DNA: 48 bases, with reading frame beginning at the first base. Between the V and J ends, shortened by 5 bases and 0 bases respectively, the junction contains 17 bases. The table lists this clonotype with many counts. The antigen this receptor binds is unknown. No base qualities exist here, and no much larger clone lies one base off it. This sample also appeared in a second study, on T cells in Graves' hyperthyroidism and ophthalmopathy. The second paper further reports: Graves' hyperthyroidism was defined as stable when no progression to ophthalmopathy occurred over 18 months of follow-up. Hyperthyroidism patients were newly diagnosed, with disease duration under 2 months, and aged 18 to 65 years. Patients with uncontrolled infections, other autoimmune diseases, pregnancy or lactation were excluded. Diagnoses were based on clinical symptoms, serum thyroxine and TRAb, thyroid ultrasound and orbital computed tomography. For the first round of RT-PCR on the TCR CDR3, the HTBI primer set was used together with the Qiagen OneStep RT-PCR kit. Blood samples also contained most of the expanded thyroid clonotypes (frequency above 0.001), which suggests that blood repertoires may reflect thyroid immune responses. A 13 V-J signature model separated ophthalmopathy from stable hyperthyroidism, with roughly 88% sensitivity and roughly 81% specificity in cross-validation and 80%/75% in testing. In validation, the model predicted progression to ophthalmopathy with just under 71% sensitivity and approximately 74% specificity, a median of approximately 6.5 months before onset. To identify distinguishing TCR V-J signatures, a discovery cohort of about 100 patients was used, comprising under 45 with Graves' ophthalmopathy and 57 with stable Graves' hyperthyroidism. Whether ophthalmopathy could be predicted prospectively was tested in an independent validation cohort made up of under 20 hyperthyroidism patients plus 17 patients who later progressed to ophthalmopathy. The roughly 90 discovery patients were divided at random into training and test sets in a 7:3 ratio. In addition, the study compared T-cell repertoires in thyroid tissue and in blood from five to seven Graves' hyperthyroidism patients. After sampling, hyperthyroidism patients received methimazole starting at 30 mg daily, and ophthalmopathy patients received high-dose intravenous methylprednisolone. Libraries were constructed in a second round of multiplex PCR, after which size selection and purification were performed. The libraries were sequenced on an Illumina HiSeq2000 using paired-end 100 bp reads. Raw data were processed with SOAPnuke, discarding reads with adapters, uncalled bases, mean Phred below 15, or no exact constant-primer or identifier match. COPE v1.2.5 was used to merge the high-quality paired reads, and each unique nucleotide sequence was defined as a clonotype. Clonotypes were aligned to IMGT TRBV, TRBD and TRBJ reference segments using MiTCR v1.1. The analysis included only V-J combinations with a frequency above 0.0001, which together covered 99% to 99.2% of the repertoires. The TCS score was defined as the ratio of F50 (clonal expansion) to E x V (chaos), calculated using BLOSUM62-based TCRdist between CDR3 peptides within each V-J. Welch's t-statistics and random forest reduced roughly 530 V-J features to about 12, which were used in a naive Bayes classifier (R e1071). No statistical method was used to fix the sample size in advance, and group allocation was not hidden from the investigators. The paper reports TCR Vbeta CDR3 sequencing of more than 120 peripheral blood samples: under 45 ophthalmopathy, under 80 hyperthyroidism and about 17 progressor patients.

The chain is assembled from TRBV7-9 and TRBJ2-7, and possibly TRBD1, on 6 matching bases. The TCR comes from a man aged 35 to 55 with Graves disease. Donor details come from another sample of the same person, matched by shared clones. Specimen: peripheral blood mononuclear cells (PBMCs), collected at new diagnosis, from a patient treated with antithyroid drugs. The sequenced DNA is TGTGCCAGCAGCCCTTCCCGGGACACCGGCTCCTACGAGCAGTACTTC. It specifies CASSPSRDTGSYEQYF.